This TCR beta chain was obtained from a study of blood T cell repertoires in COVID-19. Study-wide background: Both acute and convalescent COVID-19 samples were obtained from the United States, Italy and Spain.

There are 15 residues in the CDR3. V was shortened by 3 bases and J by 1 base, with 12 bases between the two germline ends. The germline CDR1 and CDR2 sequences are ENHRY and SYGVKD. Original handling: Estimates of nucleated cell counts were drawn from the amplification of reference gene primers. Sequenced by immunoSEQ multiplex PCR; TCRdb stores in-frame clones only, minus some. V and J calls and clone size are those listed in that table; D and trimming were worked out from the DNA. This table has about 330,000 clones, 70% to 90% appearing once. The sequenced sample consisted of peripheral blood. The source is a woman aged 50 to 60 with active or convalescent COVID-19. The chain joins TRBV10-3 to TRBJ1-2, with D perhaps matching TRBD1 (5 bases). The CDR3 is CAISDADTFNYGYTF. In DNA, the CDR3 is TGTGCCATCAGTGATGCGGACACGTTTAACTATGGCTACACCTTC.